This section outlines one T cell receptor beta chain sequence together with its context. Participant-reported clinical history was the basis for cohort assignment. Two negative PCRs, clearance, or symptom resolution had been documented for recovered Cohort 3 donors. Per germline, CDR1 SEHNR and CDR2 FQNEAQ (reference sequence). V gave up 5 bases and J gave up 0 bases, with 10 bases separating them. The CDR3 loop spans 15 amino acids. This sample stems from a study of blood T cell repertoires in COVID-19. Authors' processing steps: Cell counts per sample came from amplifying reference gene primers. The table came from immunoSEQ multiplex PCR; TCRdb's copy has only in-frame clones and leaves some out. That table furnishes V, J and clone size, whereas the DNA furnished D and trimming. The profile covers some 430,000 clones, with about 90% appearing a single time and less than 0.75% taken by the ten largest.

The sequenced material came from PBMCs or T cells enriched from blood (not recorded which). This chain uses TRBV7-9 with TRBJ1-4, with D possibly TRBD1 on 5 matching bases. This receptor was identified in a man between 18 and 29 years old who had recovered from COVID-19. CDR3 protein: CASSLTGTTNEKLFF. The CDR3 nucleotides are TGTGCCAGCAGCCTTACAGGTACAACTAATGAAAAACTGTTTTTT.